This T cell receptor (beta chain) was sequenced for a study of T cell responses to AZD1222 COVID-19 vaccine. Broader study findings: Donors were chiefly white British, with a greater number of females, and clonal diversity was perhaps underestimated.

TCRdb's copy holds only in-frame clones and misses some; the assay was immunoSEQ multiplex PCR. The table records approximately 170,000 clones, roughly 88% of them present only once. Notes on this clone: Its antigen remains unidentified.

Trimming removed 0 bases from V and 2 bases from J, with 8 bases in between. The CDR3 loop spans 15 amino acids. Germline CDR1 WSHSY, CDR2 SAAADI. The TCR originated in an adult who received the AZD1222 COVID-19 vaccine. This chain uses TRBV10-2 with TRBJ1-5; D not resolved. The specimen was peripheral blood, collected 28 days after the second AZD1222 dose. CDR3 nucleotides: TGCGCCAGCAGTGAGTCTGGGCACCGCAATCAGCCCCAGCATTTT. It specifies CASSESGHRNQPQHF.